The 25 T cell receptor beta chains in this list originate from one sample, sequenced in a study of T-cell memory formation after mild COVID-19. MiXCR, run by TCRdb on the 5' RACE reads, gives a single entry per CDR3 protein. Of 550,000 to 700,000 distinct CDR3 sequences detected, around 17% appear once; the ten largest clones hold 9.5% to 15%. The sequencing sample was made of PBMCs or a T cell subset sorted from them (not recorded which). Receptors were obtained from an adult woman who had mild COVID-19 (a few samples of this study predate the infection). Cell type and time point are not known.

In its sample, this clonotype was seen a few times. The chain carries TRBV18 and TRBJ2-5, with D uncertain. CDR1 is KGHSH and CDR2 is LQKENI in the germline V gene. V lost 0 bases and J lost 4, with 9 bases in between. The CDR3 loop spans 14 amino acids. CDR3 amino acids: CASSPPWGIETQYF. The CDR3 DNA follows: TGTGCCAGCTCACCACCGTGGGGAATAGAGACCCAGTACTTC.

With regard to this clonotype: At one end, the junction sequence differs from germline, possibly due to a read error. V is TRBV4-3 and J is TRBJ2-7, with a tentative D call TRBD2 (6 bases). The germline gives CDR1 LGHNA, CDR2 YSLEER. The CDR3 contains 17 residues. This CDR3 is CASRQEKEPGGTYEQYF. CDR3 sequence (DNA): TGCGCCAGCAGACAAGAAAAGGAACCGGGCGGGACCTACGAGCAGTACTTC.

The CDR3 loop reads CAISLEGYEQYF. The CDR3 DNA is TGTGCCATCAGTTTAGAGGGCTACGAGCAGTACTTC. The rearrangement uses TRBV10-3 and TRBJ2-7; D possibly corresponds to TRBD2 (5 bases). With 5 bases removed from V and 3 bases from J, the gap between germline ends came to 8 bases. Germline V lookup: CDR1 ENHRY, CDR2 SYGVKD. This CDR3 spans 12 amino acids.

There are many counts of this clonotype. V usage is TRBV5-6 and J usage is TRBJ1-2; 8 positions agree with TRBD1. The CDR3 loop spans 15 amino acids. The germline V gene encodes CDR1 SGHDT and CDR2 YYEEEE. V shed 3 bases and J 2 bases; nucleotides not matched to a gene: 6. The CDR3 reads CASSWLDRDNYGYTF. CDR3 DNA: TGTGCCAGCAGCTGGCTGGACAGGGACAACTATGGCTACACCTTC. The full variable domain, with the rest looked up from reference TRBV5-6 and TRBJ1-2, is DAGVTQSPTHLIKTRGQQVTLRCSPKSGHDTVSWYQQALGQGPQFIFQYYEEEERQRGNFPDRFSGHQFPNYSSELNVNALLLGDSALYLCASSWLDRDNYGYTFGSGTRLTVV.

This chain connects TRBV4-1 to TRBJ1-4; D is ambiguous. This CDR3 has 11 amino acids. Trimming took 0 bases from V and 7 from J, leaving 0 bases between them. From germline, CDR1 is MGHRA and CDR2 YSYEKL. Written as DNA, the CDR3 is TGCGCCAGCAGCCAAGATGAAAAACTGTTTTTT. Residues: CASSQDEKLFF.

The chain employs TRBV6-2 or TRBV6-3 and TRBJ2-1; the match to TRBD2 covers 8 bases. The CDR3 covers 14 residues. Germline V lookup: CDR1 MNHEY, CDR2 SVGEGT. The junction had 6 bases not matched to a gene; V was cut back by 2 bases and J by 9 bases. CDR3 loop: CASSYTTSEGEQFF. Written as DNA, the CDR3 is TGTGCCAGCAGTTACACGACTAGCGAGGGTGAGCAGTTCTTC.

This clonotype showed up just once. V is TRBV2 and J is TRBJ2-3; 9 bases match TRBD1. This CDR3 is 17 amino acids long. J gave up 3 bases and V 4 bases, and 11 bases lay outside the gene matches. The germline gives CDR1 SNHLY, CDR2 FYNNEI. The CDR3 loop is CASSASLGTGLTDTQYF. The DNA for the CDR3 is TGTGCCAGCAGTGCTTCGCTCGGGACAGGGCTTACAGATACGCAGTATTTT.

The CDR3 DNA sequence: TGTGCCAGCAGTTATGACGCGGGTCCCTACGAGCAGTACTTC. Protein product: CASSYDAGPYEQYF. The chain has TRBV6-2 or TRBV6-3 and TRBJ2-7; D perhaps matches TRBD2 (5 bases). CDR3 length: 14 residues. V was pared by 3 bases and J by 2 bases, with 11 bases between. Germline CDR1 reads MNHEY; CDR2 reads SVGEGT.

The rearrangement joins TRBV7-9 to TRBJ2-7; 10 bases fit TRBD1. J gave up 6 bases and V 5 bases, and 10 bases lay outside the gene matches. The length of the CDR3 is 15 residues. Looked up from germline, CDR1 is SEHNR and CDR2 is FQNEAQ (reference sequence). CDR3 DNA: TGTGCCAGCAGCGCCCGGGACAGGGGTCTCTCCGAGCAGTACTTC. Protein product: CASSARDRGLSEQYF.

The chain links TRBV7-2 to TRBJ2-2; possibly TRBD2 for D (6 bases). V dropped 1 base and J dropped 4 bases, with 16 bases sitting between them. The CDR3 covers 17 residues. Per germline, CDR1 SGHTA and CDR2 FQGNSA. The CDR3 region is CASSLERGRGGTGELFF. The CDR3 region has the DNA TGTGCCAGCAGCTTAGAGCGAGGAAGGGGAGGCACCGGGGAGCTGTTTTTT. The full variable domain, rest sourced from reference TRBV7-2 and TRBJ2-2, is GAGVSQSPSNKVTEKGKDVELRCDPISGHTALYWYRQSLGQGLEFLIYFQGNSAPDKSGLPSDRFSAERTGGSVSTLTIQRTQQEDSAVYLCASSLERGRGGTGELFFGEGSRLTVL.

This clonotype appeared a few times. CDR3 sequence: CASDPQDGSNEQFF. In DNA, the CDR3 is TGTGCCAGCGACCCGCAGGACGGATCCAATGAGCAGTTCTTC. The chain employs TRBV2 and TRBJ2-1; D is ambiguous. The V gene's germline CDR1 is SNHLY and CDR2 FYNNEI. V lost 8 bases to trimming and J lost 6 bases, with 17 bases between them. The CDR3 contains 14 residues.

The rearrangement joins TRBV7-6 to TRBJ2-7; the D is unclear. This CDR3 is 12 amino acids long. Looked up from germline, CDR1 is SGHVS and CDR2 is FNYEAQ. V was trimmed by 4 bases and J by 7 bases, leaving 11 bases between them. The CDR3 bases are TGTGCCAGCAGCTCCACAGATGGTGAGCAGTACTTC. Translated: CASSSTDGEQYF.

This clonotype has at least ten counts. This chain uses TRBV11-2 with TRBJ2-1; TRBD2 is a possible D gene (5 bases). There are 15 residues in the CDR3. V lost 2 bases and J lost 8, with 16 bases in between. The germline V gene has CDR1 SGHAT and CDR2 FQNNGV. The CDR3 loop reads CASSLMSVGLDEQFF. The DNA of the CDR3 is TGTGCCAGCAGCTTAATGTCCGTAGGACTTGATGAGCAGTTCTTC.

The chain is built from TRBV5-1 and TRBJ2-3, with D unclear. Trimming stripped 2 bases from V and 4 bases from J, with 11 bases between. The V gene's germline CDR1 is SGHRS and CDR2 YFSETQ. The CDR3 length is 14 residues. The CDR3 here is CASSFSVIADTQYF. CDR3 nucleotides: TGCGCCAGCAGCTTCTCGGTGATCGCAGATACGCAGTATTTT.

The chain combines TRBV29-1 with TRBJ2-3; no firm D call. Germline lookup yields CDR1 SQVTM and CDR2 ANQGSEA. CDR3 length equals 13 residues. Trimming pared 4 bases from V and 0 bases from J, leaving 8 bases between. The CDR3 DNA sequence: TGCAGCGTTGGTTTCCTCAGCACAGATACGCAGTATTTT. It is translated as CSVGFLSTDTQYF.

The CDR3 bases are TGTGCCAGCAGTTACTCGGGACAGGGGGCAGTTGGAAACACCATATATTTT. Translation gives CASSYSGQGAVGNTIYF. The V and J genes are TRBV6-6 and TRBJ1-3, with 12 bases lining up with TRBD1. J lost 3 bases, V lost 0 bases, and 3 bases had no gene match. The germline V gene has CDR1 MNHNY and CDR2 SVGAGI (reference sequence). The CDR3 loop spans 17 amino acids.

The chain has TRBV15 and TRBJ1-1; D possibly corresponds to TRBD1 (5 bases). V lost 8 bases and J 1 base, leaving 11 bases between the germline ends. CDR1 is LNHNV, CDR2 YYDKDF, per germline (reference sequence). CDR3 length: 13 residues. The CDR3 is CATGEGWNTEAFF. The DNA of the CDR3 is TGTGCCACCGGAGAGGGGTGGAACACTGAAGCTTTCTTT.

This clonotype has a handful of counts. The rearrangement uses TRBV4-1 and TRBJ1-2; TRBD1 aligns across 7 bases. Germline trimming cut 1 base from V and 1 base from J; bases unmatched to any gene: 6. The CDR3 contains 16 residues. In germline, CDR1 is MGHRA, CDR2 YSYEKL. CDR3 residues: CASSQGQGLHNYGYTF. The CDR3 DNA reads TGCGCCAGCAGCCAAGGACAGGGCCTACATAACTATGGCTACACCTTC.

This clonotype was detected many times. The V call is TRBV5-1, the J call TRBJ2-3; D is possibly TRBD2 (6 bases). Germline CDR1 is SGHRS and CDR2 is YFSETQ. The CDR3 runs to 15 residues. V dropped 0 bases and J dropped 4 bases, with 12 bases sitting between them. The CDR3 reads CASSLERAAPDTQYF. The DNA for the CDR3 is TGCGCCAGCAGCTTGGAGCGGGCGGCACCAGATACGCAGTATTTT.

The chain recombines TRBV6-2 or TRBV6-3 with TRBJ1-2; 7 positions match TRBD1. Per the germline V gene, CDR1 is MNHEY and CDR2 is SVGEGT. CDR3 size: 15 residues. The trim removed 7 bases at V and 2 bases at J, leaving 10 bases unmatched. The CDR3: CASTPTGRNNYGYTF. The CDR3 coding sequence is TGTGCCAGCACTCCGACAGGGAGGAACAACTATGGCTACACCTTC.

The rearrangement joins TRBV20-1 to TRBJ2-3, with 7 bases identical to TRBD1. Per germline, CDR1 DFQATT and CDR2 SNEGSKA (reference sequence). V shed 4 bases and J 3 bases; nucleotides not matched to a gene: 7. The CDR3 length is 14 residues. The CDR3 DNA reads TGCAGTGCTACTGGGACAGTGCAAACAGATACGCAGTATTTT. This translates into CSATGTVQTDTQYF.

The chain recombines TRBV15 with TRBJ2-2; 8 bases match TRBD1. Germline-derived CDR1 and CDR2 are LNHNV and YYDKDF (reference sequence). The CDR3 consists of 14 residues. V lost 3 bases to trimming and J lost 6 bases; unmatched junction nucleotides: 3. The chain's CDR3 is CATSRDRAAGELFF. The DNA of the CDR3 is TGTGCCACCAGCAGGGACAGGGCGGCCGGGGAGCTGTTTTTT.

This clonotype was found a few times. The chain joins TRBV24-1 to TRBJ2-1; D possibly corresponds to TRBD1 (6 bases). The CDR3 sequence is 13 residues long. The V end was cut by 2 bases, the J end by 10 bases, with 11 bases between. The germline CDR1 and CDR2 sequences are KGHDR and SFDVKD. DNA of the CDR3: TGTGCCACCAGTGATTCGAACAGGGACGAGCAGTTCTTC. Translation gives CATSDSNRDEQFF.

This clonotype occurred a few times. The genes are TRBV19 and TRBJ2-5; TRBD2 matches 12 bases. V shed 3 bases, J shed 1 base, and the junction held 6 bases outside the gene matches. In germline, CDR1 is LNHDA, CDR2 SQIVND (reference sequence). This CDR3 contains 17 residues. The CDR3 protein is CASSISTSGGPQETQYF. CDR3 in DNA: TGTGCCAGTAGTATCTCGACTAGCGGGGGCCCCCAAGAGACCCAGTACTTC.

The table lists this clonotype with a few counts. The gene calls are TRBV5-1 and TRBJ2-5; perhaps D is TRBD1 or TRBD2 (7 bases each). Trimming took off 0 bases at V and 3 bases at J, with 15 bases between the two ends. The V gene's germline CDR1 is SGHRS and CDR2 YFSETQ. The CDR3 has 16 residues. The CDR3 bases are TGCGCCAGCAGCTTGGGGGCTAGCGGACAGGAAGAGACCCAGTACTTC. It is translated as CASSLGASGQEETQYF.